This T cell receptor (beta chain) was sequenced for a study of human T cells and chemical hapten exposure (dated by TCRdb to the early 2020s). For the wider study: For sensitization, 2% DPC in acetone was applied to a 2 cm by 2 cm area of upper inner arm skin. Some 29 alopecia patients provided blood for TCR sequencing at one to four time points (pre-sensitization, 2, 6 and 24 weeks). Patch testing on the upper back used Finn chambers containing 0.01% DPC, with scoring done after 6 days according to International Contact Dermatitis Research Group standards. In alopecia patients, the study followed how the peripheral blood TCR repertoire changed in vivo over primary and secondary sensitization to diphenylcyclopropenone (DPC), a hapten. The mostly female patient cohort included alopecia areata with under or over 50% scalp involvement, alopecia totalis and alopecia universalis. Blood samples were taken from patients before sensitization (week 0) and then at 2, 6 and about 24 weeks after DPC sensitization. Patients additionally received weekly therapeutic DPC doses to the scalp throughout the approximately 22-week study period. Libraries were pooled for sequencing, and per-sample TCR yields varied mainly because of small differences in library volumes within the pool. The study at large found these results: After repeated subsampling, the strength of the expansion versus patch-test correlation and the threshold at which it became significant changed. Alopecia, a presumed autoimmune disease, was present in all patients, so the immune response of the patients might differ from that of healthy individuals. The number of TCRs above 1 in 1000 frequency did not change with DPC sensitization; there was no evidence of global repertoire structure alterations. Patch test score correlated positively with the number of PT1 expanded TCRs, reaching significance at thresholds 8, 16 and 32 but not at 4. Significantly more large CDR3 similarity clusters were formed by expanded TCRs than by pre-sensitization or healthy control sets, consistent with antigen-driven responses.

Library creation used RACE. Sequencing was performed on a NextSeq 500. Library preparation attached unique molecular identifiers to individual cDNA molecules for quantitative, reproducible TCR counting. Each blood RNA sample was used to sequence both TCR alpha and TCR beta chains. Per the original workflow: The median number of TCRs per sample was approximately 96,000, ranging from roughly 20,000 to 700,000. The Decombinator software suite was used to annotate the V, J and CDR3 of the TCR reads. To make PS versus PT1 abundance plots, every sample was subsampled to the same number of TCRs (28,000). TCRs were defined as expanded if absent before sensitization and observed at least eight times at the 2-week time point. Through fastp at Q25 and MiXCR, TCRdb rebuilt clones from the public reads, retaining in-frame beta chains. Each CDR3 protein gets just one entry, which takes the most common genes and DNA from the rows behind it. The V and J calls and clone size come from TCRdb's table, not from the authors' own analysis. Counted in this sample were more than 300,000 distinct CDR3 sequences; approximately 5% of them appeared once. The ten largest make up about 8.2% of the sample.

V gives up 3 bases and J gives up 5 bases, and the segment between their germline ends measures 10 bases. Sequences SNHLY (CDR1) and FYNNEI (CDR2) are obtained from the germline V gene. From its cysteine to its phenylalanine, the CDR3 spans 13 amino acids. Kept here is only the CDR3 DNA, which spans 39 bases and is read in frame from base 1. Taken with the paper, the label for time point translates to: pre-sensitization, week 0. Explained via the paper, the treatment or condition label denotes: therapeutic diphenylcyclopropenone sensitization with weekly scalp DPC. Blood at each patch-test visit was drawn before the patch test was applied. To be eligible, patients had to be aged 18 to 70, diagnosed with alopecia and judged suitable for DPC therapy, while pregnant patients were excluded. Unfractionated whole blood was collected in Tempus Blood RNA tubes, and total RNA was extracted from that blood.

In the case of this clonotype: What antigen it recognizes has not been identified. No much larger clonotype is one base removed from it; base qualities were not supplied.

The sequencing here drew on whole blood, taken in connection with sensitization to the hapten diphenylcyclopropenone (DPC). This chain joins TRBV2 to TRBJ1-2; the D gene is perhaps TRBD1, from 5 matching bases. This TCR was recovered from a woman in her late teens or twenties with alopecia areata. Some clones in this sample may be carry-over from other donors' samples. DNA sequence: TGTGCCAGCAGTGACAGGGTTCCTTATGGCTACACCTTC. It codes for CASSDRVPYGYTF. Supplemented by the reference TRBV2 and TRBJ1-2 proteins around the CDR3, the complete variable domain is EPEVTQTPSHQVTQMGQEVILRCVPISNHLYFYWYRQILGQKVEFLVSFYNNEISEKSEIFDDQFSVERPDGSNFTLKIRSTKLEDSAMYFCASSDRVPYGYTFGSGTRLTVV.